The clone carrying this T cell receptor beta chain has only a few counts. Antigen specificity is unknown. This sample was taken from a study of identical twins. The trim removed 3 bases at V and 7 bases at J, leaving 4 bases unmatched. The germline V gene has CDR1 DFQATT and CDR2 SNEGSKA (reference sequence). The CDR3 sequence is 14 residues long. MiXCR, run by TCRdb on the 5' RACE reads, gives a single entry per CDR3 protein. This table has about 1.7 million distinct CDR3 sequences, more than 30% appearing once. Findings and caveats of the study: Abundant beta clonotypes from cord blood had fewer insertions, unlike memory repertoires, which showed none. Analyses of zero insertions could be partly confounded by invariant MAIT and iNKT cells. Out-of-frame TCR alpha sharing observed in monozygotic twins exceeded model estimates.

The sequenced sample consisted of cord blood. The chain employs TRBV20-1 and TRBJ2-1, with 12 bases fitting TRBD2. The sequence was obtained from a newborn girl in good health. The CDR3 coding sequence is TGCAGTGCTAGGGGACTAGCGGGTTTAAATGAGCAGTTCTTC. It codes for CSARGLAGLNEQFF.